The 20 T cell receptor beta chains below come from one sample, sequenced in a study of T-cell memory formation after mild COVID-19. TCRdb analysed the 5' RACE reads with MiXCR anew, one entry per CDR3 protein. Of roughly 160,000 distinct CDR3 sequences listed, roughly 13% are singletons. Sequenced: PBMCs or a T cell subset sorted from them (not recorded which). The source of these receptors is a man younger than 35 who had mild COVID-19 (a few samples of this study predate the infection). Cell type and time point are not known.

The chain carries TRBV7-2 and TRBJ1-5, with 8 bases fitting TRBD1. Germline CDR1 is SGHTA and CDR2 is FQGNSA. The V gene end was trimmed by 1 base and the J gene end by 2 bases; junction bases not matched to a gene: 4. The CDR3 has 16 residues. The CDR3 spells CASSLGTGQGNQPQHF. As DNA, the CDR3 is TGTGCCAGCAGCTTAGGGACAGGGCAGGGCAATCAGCCCCAGCATTTT.

The CDR3 is CASSQSGTAQETQYF. CDR3 nucleotides: TGCGCCAGCAGCCAGTCCGGGACAGCCCAAGAGACCCAGTACTTC. The chain has TRBV4-3 and TRBJ2-5; 7 bases line up with TRBD1. The CDR3 has 15 amino acids. CDR1 LGHNA and CDR2 YSLEER come from the germline V gene. J gave up 1 base and V 3 bases, and 5 bases lay outside the gene matches.

CDR3 in amino acids: CAWIAGTDFWRGYTF. The CDR3 DNA reads as TGTGCCTGGATAGCCGGGACCGACTTCTGGCGGGGCTACACCTTC. The genes are TRBV30 and TRBJ1-2; D may be TRBD1 (5 bases). The CDR3 has 15 amino acids. V lost 4 bases to trimming and J lost 8 bases, with 23 bases between them. Per the germline V gene, CDR1 is GTSNPN and CDR2 is SVGIG (reference sequence).

The sample holds a few counts of this clonotype. The chain combines TRBV11-2 with TRBJ1-6; D perhaps matches TRBD1 (5 bases). Germline loops: CDR1 SGHAT, CDR2 FQNNGV. The V end lost 3 bases, the J end lost 14 bases, and 17 bases lay between the germline ends. The CDR3 consists of 14 residues. CDR3 region: CASSLGGSLQALHF. The CDR3 DNA follows: TGTGCCAGCAGCTTGGGGGGGTCGCTTCAGGCCCTCCACTTT.

In this sample, this clonotype turned up a few times. The gene calls are TRBV19 and TRBJ2-3, with 10 nucleotides matching TRBD2. The germline gives CDR1 LNHDA, CDR2 SQIVND (reference sequence). J was trimmed by 4 bases and V by 8 bases; bases with no gene match: 9. This CDR3 is 15 amino acids long. In nucleotides, the CDR3 is TGTGCCAGTTCCCAGAGCGGGGGGGCCGCAGATACGCAGTATTTT. Encoded protein: CASSQSGGAADTQYF.

This chain links TRBV29-1 with TRBJ2-1; 15 nucleotides match TRBD2. Germline V gene lookup returns CDR1 SQVTM and CDR2 ANQGSEA. After removal of 0 bases from V and 12 bases from J, the junction contained 9 bases not matched to a gene. The CDR3 consists of 16 residues. CDR3 sequence (DNA): TGCAGCGTTGAAGACCCAGGGACTAGCGGGGGGTTCGGGCAGTTCTTC. Translation gives CSVEDPGTSGGFGQFF.

The gene calls are TRBV5-1 and TRBJ1-1; tentatively, D is TRBD1 (5 bases). The germline CDR1 and CDR2 sequences are SGHRS and YFSETQ. Trimming stripped 0 bases from V and 3 bases from J, with 12 bases between. The CDR3 has 15 residues. The CDR3 region has the DNA TGCGCCAGCAGCTTGGTCAGGGTCGGAGACACTGAAGCTTTCTTT. Its translation is CASSLVRVGDTEAFF.

This clonotype was counted between two and nine times. V and J are TRBV11-2 and TRBJ2-2, with D hard to call. There are 14 residues in the CDR3. Germline-derived CDR1 and CDR2 are SGHAT and FQNNGV. The germline V and J ends were trimmed by 0 bases and 3 bases, with 5 bases remaining between them. The CDR3 spells CASSLDSYTGELFF. The CDR3 coding sequence is TGTGCCAGCAGCTTAGATTCATACACCGGGGAGCTGTTTTTT.

The count of this clonotype is one. The chain links TRBV12-3 or TRBV12-4 to TRBJ2-1, with D hard to call. This CDR3 contains 13 residues. Trimming took off 11 bases at V and 5 bases at J, with 16 bases between the two ends. DNA of the CDR3: TGTGCCTCAACGTGGACGGCAGACAATGAGCAGTTCTTC. This translates into CASTWTADNEQFF.

V gene TRBV7-6 combines with J gene TRBJ2-5; D call uncertain. The CDR3 consists of 16 residues. Germline values: CDR1 SGHVS, CDR2 FNYEAQ. V lost 3 bases and J 2 bases, leaving 16 bases between the germline ends. The CDR3 coding sequence is TGTGCCAGCAGCTTTGGGCCAATTGCGATTCAAGAGACCCAGTACTTC. Its translation is CASSFGPIAIQETQYF.

The rearrangement uses TRBV5-1 and TRBJ2-1; no clear D gene. With 7 bases removed from V and 5 bases from J, the gap between germline ends came to 10 bases. In germline, CDR1 is SGHRS, CDR2 YFSETQ. The length of the CDR3 is 12 residues. The CDR3 is CASRMTHNEQFF. The CDR3 bases are TGCGCCAGCCGAATGACGCACAATGAGCAGTTCTTC.

This clonotype was counted many times. As DNA, the CDR3 is TGTGCCAGCAGTACATCATGGGCAGACTCTGGGGCCAACGTCCTGACTTTC. Amino acid sequence: CASSTSWADSGANVLTF. The chain has TRBV28 and TRBJ2-6; D gene ambiguous. Germline V lookup: CDR1 MDHEN, CDR2 SYDVKM. V was cut by 5 bases and J by 0 bases, with 14 bases left in between. The CDR3 length is 17 residues.

This clonotype was detected a few times. The chain has TRBV7-9 and TRBJ2-2; D gene ambiguous. Germline CDR1 reads SEHNR; CDR2 reads FQNEAQ (reference sequence). This CDR3 is 15 amino acids long. Trimming took 7 bases from V and 2 from J, leaving 14 bases between them. CDR3 sequence reads: CASTTWAVNTGELFF. The CDR3 coding sequence is TGTGCCAGCACCACCTGGGCGGTTAACACCGGGGAGCTGTTTTTT.

This clonotype has just a few counts. V and J are TRBV27 and TRBJ2-5; tentatively, D is TRBD2 (6 bases). The germline V gene encodes CDR1 MNHEY and CDR2 SMNVEV (reference sequence). V lost 3 bases, J lost 0 bases, and 14 bases lay in between. This CDR3 has 16 amino acids. This chain's CDR3 is CASSFSAGRNQETQYF. The CDR3 DNA reads as TGTGCCAGCAGTTTCTCGGCGGGAAGAAACCAAGAGACCCAGTACTTC.

This chain uses TRBV5-1 with TRBJ2-6; 8 positions match TRBD1. Germline V gene lookup returns CDR1 SGHRS and CDR2 YFSETQ. The CDR3 totals 16 residues. Trimming at V came to 2 bases and at J to 0 bases, leaving 1 base not matched to a gene. Written as DNA, the CDR3 is TGCGCCAGCAGCTTAGGACAGGGCTCTGGGGCCAACGTCCTGACTTTC. Encoded protein: CASSLGQGSGANVLTF.

V is TRBV7-6 and J is TRBJ1-4; 8 bases are shared with TRBD1. CDR3 length equals 13 residues. Germline values: CDR1 SGHVS, CDR2 FNYEAQ. Trimming took 3 bases from V and 7 from J; bases not matched to a gene: 1. The CDR3 spells CASSFGQGEKLFF. The CDR3 region has the DNA TGTGCCAGCAGCTTCGGACAGGGTGAAAAACTGTTTTTT.

This chain connects TRBV5-1 to TRBJ2-7, with TRBD1 identical over 7 bases. This CDR3 region has 17 residues. Germline CDR1 is SGHRS and CDR2 is YFSETQ. V dropped 3 bases and J dropped 4; count of bases not matched to a gene: 16. The CDR3 nucleotides read TGCGCCAGCAGCTCCCACGTCCCAGACAGGGTGAGGTACGAGCAGTACGTC. This codes for CASSSHVPDRVRYEQYV.

The chain links TRBV27 to TRBJ2-7; 15 bases match TRBD2. V lost 6 bases and J lost 5; bases outside the gene matches: 8. Germline V CDR1 and CDR2: MNHEY, SMNVEV (reference sequence). CDR3 length equals 16 residues. Here the CDR3 DNA reads TGTGCCAGCAGACCCGGGACTAGCGGGGGGAGCGACGAGCAGTACTTC. Translated: CASRPGTSGGSDEQYF.

The chain carries TRBV6-5 and TRBJ2-5; 16 bases are shared with TRBD2. V dropped 5 bases and J dropped 5; count of bases not matched to a gene: 8. The CDR3 has 17 residues. Germline CDR1 and CDR2: MNHEY and SVGAGI. CDR3 protein: CASSRGTSGGALETQYF. CDR3 in DNA: TGTGCCAGCAGTCGGGGGACTAGCGGGGGGGCCTTGGAGACCCAGTACTTC.

This clonotype was seen a handful of times. The chain uses TRBV7-2 and TRBJ2-3; TRBD2 matches 15 bases. Per germline, CDR1 SGHTA and CDR2 FQGNSA. The CDR3 spans 16 residues. V shed 6 bases and J 6 bases; nucleotides not matched to a gene: 7. The CDR3 spells CASRRTSGGGFDTQYF. DNA for the CDR3: TGTGCCAGCAGAAGGACTAGCGGGGGGGGTTTCGATACGCAGTATTTT. Drawing the rest from reference TRBV7-2 and TRBJ2-3, the complete variable domain is GAGVSQSPSNKVTEKGKDVELRCDPISGHTALYWYRQSLGQGLEFLIYFQGNSAPDKSGLPSDRFSAERTGGSVSTLTIQRTQQEDSAVYLCASRRTSGGGFDTQYFGPGTRLTVL.